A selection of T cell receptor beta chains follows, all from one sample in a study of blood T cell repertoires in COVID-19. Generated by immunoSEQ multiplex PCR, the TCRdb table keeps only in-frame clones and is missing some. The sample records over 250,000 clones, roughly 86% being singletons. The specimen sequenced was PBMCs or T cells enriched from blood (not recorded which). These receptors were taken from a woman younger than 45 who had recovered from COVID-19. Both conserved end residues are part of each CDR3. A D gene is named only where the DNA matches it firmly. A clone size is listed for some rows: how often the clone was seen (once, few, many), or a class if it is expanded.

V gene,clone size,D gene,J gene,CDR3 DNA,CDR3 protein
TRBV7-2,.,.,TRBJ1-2,TGTGCCAGCAGCTTAGCGCGGGGGGCTGGTGGCTACACCTTC,CASSLARGAGGYTF
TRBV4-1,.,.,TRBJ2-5,TGCGCCAGCAGCCAAGAGGGGGGATTGGAGACCCAGTACTTC,CASSQEGGLETQYF
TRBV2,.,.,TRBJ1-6,TGTGCCAGCAGTGGGCAGATTAATTCACCCCTCCACTTT,CASSGQINSPLHF
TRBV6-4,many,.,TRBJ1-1,TGTGCCAGCAGAGCCACAGGGAAAATAACCACTGAAGCTTTCTTT,CASRATGKITTEAFF
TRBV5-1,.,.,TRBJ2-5,TGCGCCAGCAGCCCACAGGGAACCGGGACCCAGTACTTC,CASSPQGTGTQYF
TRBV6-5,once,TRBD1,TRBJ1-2,TGTGCCAGCAGCCCCAAACAGGGGGCAGGCTATGGCTACACCTTC,CASSPKQGAGYGYTF
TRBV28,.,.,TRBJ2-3,TGTGCCAGCAGTTTATCTGGGGGGACCACCACAGATACGCAGTATTTT,CASSLSGGTTTDTQYF
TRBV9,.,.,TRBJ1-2,TGTGCCAGCAGCTTAGGACAGTCCATCGGTGGCTACACCTTC,CASSLGQSIGGYTF
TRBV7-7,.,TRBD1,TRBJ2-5,TGTGCTAGCAGCCGAGGGACAGGGGGGAGTTCTGCCCAGTACTTC,CASSRGTGGSSAQYF
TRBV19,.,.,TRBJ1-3,TGTGCCAGTAGTGAGGAAGTCCTCTCTGGAAACACCATATATTTT,CASSEEVLSGNTIYF
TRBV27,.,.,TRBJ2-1,TGTGCCAGCAGTATGAGGCTACCTAGCTCCTACAATGAGCAGTTCTTC,CASSMRLPSSYNEQFF
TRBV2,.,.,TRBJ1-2,TGTGCCAGCAGTGGAACGGGCTATGGCTACACCTTC,CASSGTGYGYTF
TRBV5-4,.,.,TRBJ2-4,TGTGCCAGCAGCTTTGGGCGTGGCGGGATAGGTGGAGACATTCAGTACTTC,CASSFGRGGIGGDIQYF
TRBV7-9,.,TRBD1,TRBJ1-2,TGTGCCAGCAGCGTAGGGACAGAGGTCTATGGCTACACCTTC,CASSVGTEVYGYTF
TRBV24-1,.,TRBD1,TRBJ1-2,TGTGCCACCAGTGGAGGGGGCGCGTATTATGGCTACACCTTC,CATSGGGAYYGYTF
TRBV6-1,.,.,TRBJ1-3,TGTGCCAGCAGTGAAGCGTTAGGCGGTGGAAACACCATATATTTT,CASSEALGGGNTIYF
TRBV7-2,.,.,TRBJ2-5,TGTGCCAGCAGTACCGCAGGGCGCCAAGAGACCCAGTACTTC,CASSTAGRQETQYF
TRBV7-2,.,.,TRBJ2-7,TGTGCCAGCAGCCGGGCGGCGGGCGGCGAGCAGTACTTC,CASSRAAGGEQYF
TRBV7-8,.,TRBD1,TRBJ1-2,TGTGCCAGCAGCTTAGTCCCGACAGCAGGGGGCTATGGCTACACCTTC,CASSLVPTAGGYGYTF
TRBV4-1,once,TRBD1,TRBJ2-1,TGCGCCAGCAGCCACCGGGACAGACAAGGTGAGCAGTTCTTC,CASSHRDRQGEQFF
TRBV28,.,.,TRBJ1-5,TGTGCCAGCAGTTTAGGCACGGGAAATCAGCCCCAGCATTTT,CASSLGTGNQPQHF
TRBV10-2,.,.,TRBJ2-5,TGCGCCAGCAGTGAATTTACTAGTGCGAGGCAAGTACAAGAGACCCAGTACTTC,CASSEFTSARQVQETQYF
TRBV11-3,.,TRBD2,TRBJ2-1,TGTGCCAGCAGCTTAGGGCTAGCGGGAGTAGGAGATGAGCAGTTCTTC,CASSLGLAGVGDEQFF
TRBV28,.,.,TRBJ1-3,TGTGCCAGCAGCCTTTATAGCCAGCCCTCAGGAAACACCATATATTTT,CASSLYSQPSGNTIYF
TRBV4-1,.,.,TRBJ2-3,TGCGCCAGCAGCCTCGAAGGGGACTTTCCCACAGATACGCAGTATTTT,CASSLEGDFPTDTQYF
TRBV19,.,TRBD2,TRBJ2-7,TGTGCCAGTAGCCGTAGACTAGCCGCCTACGAGCAGTACTTC,CASSRRLAAYEQYF
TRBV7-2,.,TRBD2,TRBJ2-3,TGTGCCAGCAGCTTAAGAACTAGCGGCGTTCGGGCAGATACGCAGTATTTT,CASSLRTSGVRADTQYF
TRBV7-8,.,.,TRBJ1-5,TGTGCCAGCTCGGGTAATAGCAATCAGCCCCAGCATTTT,CASSGNSNQPQHF
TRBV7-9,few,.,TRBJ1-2,TGTGCCAGCAGCCTTGCTCTAGACTATGGCTACACCTTC,CASSLALDYGYTF
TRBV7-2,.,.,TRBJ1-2,TGTGCCAGCAGCCCCAACTACGGAGGGGACCTCTATGGCTACACCTTC,CASSPNYGGDLYGYTF
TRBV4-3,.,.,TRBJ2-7,TGCGCCAGCAGCCTTAGACATGAAAAGGACTACGAGCAGTACTTC,CASSLRHEKDYEQYF
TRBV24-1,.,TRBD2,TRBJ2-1,TGTGCCACCAGTGATTTGACTAGCGGGCAGAGCTCCTACAATGAGCAGTTCTTC,CATSDLTSGQSSYNEQFF
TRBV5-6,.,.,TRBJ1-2,TGTGCCAGCAGCCCCCCCGGACAGAACTATGGCTACACCTTC,CASSPPGQNYGYTF
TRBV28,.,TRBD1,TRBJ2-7,TGTGCCAGCAGTCTCAGACAGGGTGTCTCCTACGAGCAGTACTTC,CASSLRQGVSYEQYF
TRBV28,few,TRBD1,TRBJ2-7,TGTGCCAGCAGCCGGGCCGGGACAGTAAGGGGGCAGTACTTC,CASSRAGTVRGQYF
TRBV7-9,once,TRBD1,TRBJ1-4,TGTGCCAGCAGCCCGCAAAATGGGCGGACAGGGGATGAAAAACTGTTTTTT,CASSPQNGRTGDEKLFF
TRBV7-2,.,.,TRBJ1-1,TGTGCCAGCAGCTCCGGACTTTTCCCACGGGGAGTGAACACTGAAGCTTTCTTT,CASSSGLFPRGVNTEAFF
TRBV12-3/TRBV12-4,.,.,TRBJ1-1,TGTGCCAGCAGCCTAACAGGGAACACTGAAGCTTTCTTT,CASSLTGNTEAFF
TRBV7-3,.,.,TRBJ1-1,TGTGCCAGCAGCTTAAACCGGGAAGGTGAAGCTTTCTTT,CASSLNREGEAFF
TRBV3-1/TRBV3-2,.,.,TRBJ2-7,TGTGCCAGCGGCAGGGAAGGGCGCTACGGGCAGTACTTC,CASGREGRYGQYF
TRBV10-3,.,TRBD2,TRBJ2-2,TGTGCCATCAGGACTAGCGGGGCCCCAGGCACCGGGGAGCTGTTTTTT,CAIRTSGAPGTGELFF
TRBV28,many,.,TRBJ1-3,TGTGCCAGCAGGTATCGGGAAGACTCTGGAAACACCATATATTTT,CASRYREDSGNTIYF
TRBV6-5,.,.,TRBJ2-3,TGTGCCAGCAGTTCCCAGGGTAGTTGGACAGATACGCAGTATTTT,CASSSQGSWTDTQYF
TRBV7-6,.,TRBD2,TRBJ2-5,TGTGCCAGCAGCTTGGGGGGCGGCGGGGGGGAAGAGACCCAGTACTTC,CASSLGGGGGEETQYF
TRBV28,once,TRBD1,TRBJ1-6,TGTGCCAGCAGCCACCCGGGACAGGGACCGGGCTCACCCCTCCACTTT,CASSHPGQGPGSPLHF
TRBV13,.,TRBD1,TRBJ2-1,TGTGCCAGCAGCTTAGCAGGGGGCGGTGAGCAGTTCTTC,CASSLAGGGEQFF
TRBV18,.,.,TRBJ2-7,TGTGCCAGCTCACCACGCAACAGGGCCTCCTACGAGCAGTACTTC,CASSPRNRASYEQYF
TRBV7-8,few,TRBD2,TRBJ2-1,TGTGCCAGCAGCTTAGCACTAGCGGGCCCCAATGAGCAGTTCTTC,CASSLALAGPNEQFF
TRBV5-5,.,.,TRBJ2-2,TGTGCCAGCAGCTTGGCTACGAGGTGGTGGTCCGCCGGGGAGCTGTTTTTT,CASSLATRWWSAGELFF
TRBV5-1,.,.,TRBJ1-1,TGCGCCAGCAGTAAACAGGATGGGGACACTGAAGCTTTCTTT,CASSKQDGDTEAFF
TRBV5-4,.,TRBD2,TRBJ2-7,TGTGCCAGCAGCTTTAGGCTAGCGGGCTCCTACGAGCAGTACTTC,CASSFRLAGSYEQYF
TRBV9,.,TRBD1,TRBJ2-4,TGTGCCAGCAGCCCTAGAGGGACAGGGAGAAACATTCAGTACTTC,CASSPRGTGRNIQYF
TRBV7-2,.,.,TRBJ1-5,TGTGCCAGCAGCTCAGCAAACAGGAATCAGCCCCAGCATTTT,CASSSANRNQPQHF
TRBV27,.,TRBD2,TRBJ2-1,TGTGCCAGCAGCGTACGAGGTCGGGTGGGTAGCGGGAGGGCCTACAATGAGCAGTTCTTC,CASSVRGRVGSGRAYNEQFF
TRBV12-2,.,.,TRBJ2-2,TGTGCAAGTCGCTTAGCGGTCGTAGGACTAGCGGTCACCGGGGAGCTGTTTTTT,CASRLAVVGLAVTGELFF
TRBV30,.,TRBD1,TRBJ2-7,TGTGCCTGGAGTGTATGGGGTGGGGACAGGGTACACTTC,CAWSVWGGDRVHF
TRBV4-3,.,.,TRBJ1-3,TGCGCCAGCAGCCCTCTGCAAGAGTCTGGAAACACCATATATTTT,CASSPLQESGNTIYF
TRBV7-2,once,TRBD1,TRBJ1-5,TGTGCCAGCAGCCCATGGGACAGGGGTAGAAGCAATCAGCCCCAGCATTTT,CASSPWDRGRSNQPQHF
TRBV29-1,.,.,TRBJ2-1,TGCAGCGTGTGGACAGACCCTCAGTTTATTGAGCAGTTCTTC,CSVWTDPQFIEQFF
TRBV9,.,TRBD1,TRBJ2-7,TGTGCCAGCAGCTTTACCGGACAGGGATCCTTCTACGAGCAGTACTTC,CASSFTGQGSFYEQYF